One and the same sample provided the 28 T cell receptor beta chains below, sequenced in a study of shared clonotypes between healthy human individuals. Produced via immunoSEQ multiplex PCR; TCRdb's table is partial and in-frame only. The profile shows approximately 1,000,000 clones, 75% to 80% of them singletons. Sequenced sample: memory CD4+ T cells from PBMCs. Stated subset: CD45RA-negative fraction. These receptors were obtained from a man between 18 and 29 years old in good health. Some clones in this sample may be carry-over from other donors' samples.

CDR3 nucleotide sequence: TGTGCCAGCATACCAACATGGGGGGGAAAGGACTATGGCTACACCTTC. It specifies CASIPTWGGKDYGYTF. The chain has TRBV21-1 and TRBJ1-2. TRBV21-1 is recorded as a pseudogene. The CDR3 is 16 amino acids.

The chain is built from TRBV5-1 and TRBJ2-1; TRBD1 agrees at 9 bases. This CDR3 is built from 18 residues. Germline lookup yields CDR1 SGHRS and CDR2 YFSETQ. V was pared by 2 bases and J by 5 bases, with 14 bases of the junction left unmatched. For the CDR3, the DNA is TGCGCCAGCAGCTTTAATATCAAACAGGGGGCTGTTAACAATGAGCAGTTCTTC. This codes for CASSFNIKQGAVNNEQFF.

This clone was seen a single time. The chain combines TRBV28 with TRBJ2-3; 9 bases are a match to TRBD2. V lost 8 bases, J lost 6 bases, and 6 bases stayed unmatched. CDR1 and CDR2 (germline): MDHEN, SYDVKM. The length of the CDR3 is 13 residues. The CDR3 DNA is TGTGCCAGCGCTGGCGGGAGGGGTGATACGCAGTATTTT. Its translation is CASAGGRGDTQYF.

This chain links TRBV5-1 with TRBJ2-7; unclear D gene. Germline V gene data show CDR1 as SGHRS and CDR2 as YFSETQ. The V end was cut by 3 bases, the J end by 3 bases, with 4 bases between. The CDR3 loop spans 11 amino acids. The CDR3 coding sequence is TGCGCCAGCAGCTCTGACTACGAGCAGTACTTC. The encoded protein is CASSSDYEQYF.

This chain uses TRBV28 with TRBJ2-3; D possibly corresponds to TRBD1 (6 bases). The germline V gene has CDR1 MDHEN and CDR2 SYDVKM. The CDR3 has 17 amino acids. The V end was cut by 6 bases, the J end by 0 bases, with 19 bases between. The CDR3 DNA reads TGTGCCAGCAGCCGCGGAGACAGGACTGCTAGCACAGATACGCAGTATTTT. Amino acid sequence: CASSRGDRTASTDTQYF.

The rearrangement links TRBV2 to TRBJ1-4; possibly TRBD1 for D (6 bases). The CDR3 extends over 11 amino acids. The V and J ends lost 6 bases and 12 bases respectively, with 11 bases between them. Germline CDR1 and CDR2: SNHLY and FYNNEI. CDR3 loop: CASRGGQELFF. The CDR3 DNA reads TGTGCCAGCAGGGGGGGACAAGAACTGTTTTTT. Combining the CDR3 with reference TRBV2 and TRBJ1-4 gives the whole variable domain EPEVTQTPSHQVTQMGQEVILRCVPISNHLYFYWYRQILGQKVEFLVSFYNNEISEKSEIFDDQFSVERPDGSNFTLKIRSTKLEDSAMYFCASRGGQELFFGSGTQLSVL.

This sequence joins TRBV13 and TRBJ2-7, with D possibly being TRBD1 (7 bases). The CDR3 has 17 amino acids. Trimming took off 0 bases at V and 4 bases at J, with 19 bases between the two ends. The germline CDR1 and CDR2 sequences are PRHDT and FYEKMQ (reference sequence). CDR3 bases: TGTGCCAGCAGCTTAGGCCTGACAGGGCGAGGGGGGTACGAGCAGTACTTC. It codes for CASSLGLTGRGGYEQYF.

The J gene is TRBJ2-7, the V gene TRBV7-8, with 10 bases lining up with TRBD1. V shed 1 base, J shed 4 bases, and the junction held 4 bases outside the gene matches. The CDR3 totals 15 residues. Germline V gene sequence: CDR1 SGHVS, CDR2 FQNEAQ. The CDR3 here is CASSLVGQGGYEQYF. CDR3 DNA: TGTGCCAGCAGCTTAGTTGGACAGGGGGGGTACGAGCAGTACTTC.

CDR3 sequence reads: CASSEDGPTEAFF. Written as DNA, the CDR3 is TGTGCCAGCAGTGAGGACGGCCCCACTGAAGCTTTCTTT. The rearrangement links TRBV2 to TRBJ1-1; the D is unclear. This CDR3 spans 13 amino acids. The V end was cut by 3 bases, the J end by 4 bases, with 9 bases between. Germline V CDR1 and CDR2: SNHLY, FYNNEI.

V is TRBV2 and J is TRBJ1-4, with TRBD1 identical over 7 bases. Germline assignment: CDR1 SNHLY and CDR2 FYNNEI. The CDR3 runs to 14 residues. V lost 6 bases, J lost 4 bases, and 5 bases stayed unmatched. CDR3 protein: CASRTGSGNEKLFF. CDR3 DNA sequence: TGTGCCAGCAGGACAGGGTCTGGTAATGAAAAACTGTTTTTT.

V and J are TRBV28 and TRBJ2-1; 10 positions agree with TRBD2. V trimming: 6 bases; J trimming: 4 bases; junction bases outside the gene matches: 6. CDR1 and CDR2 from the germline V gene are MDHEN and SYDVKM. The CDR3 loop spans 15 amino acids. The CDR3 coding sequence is TGTGCCAGCAGGGGGCTAGCGGGAGTGTACAATGAGCAGTTCTTC. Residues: CASRGLAGVYNEQFF.

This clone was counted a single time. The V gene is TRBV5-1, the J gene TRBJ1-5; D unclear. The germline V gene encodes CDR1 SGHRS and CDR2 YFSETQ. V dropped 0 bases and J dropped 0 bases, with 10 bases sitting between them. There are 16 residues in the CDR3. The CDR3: CASSLAGIDSNQPQHF. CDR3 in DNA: TGCGCCAGCAGCTTGGCCGGTATAGATAGCAATCAGCCCCAGCATTTT.

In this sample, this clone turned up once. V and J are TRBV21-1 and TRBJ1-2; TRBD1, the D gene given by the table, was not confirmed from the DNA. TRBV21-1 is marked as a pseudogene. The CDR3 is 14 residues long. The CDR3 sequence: CASSKPQGPEGYTF. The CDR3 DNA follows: TGTGCCAGCAGCAAACCCCAGGGGCCTGAAGGCTACACCTTC.

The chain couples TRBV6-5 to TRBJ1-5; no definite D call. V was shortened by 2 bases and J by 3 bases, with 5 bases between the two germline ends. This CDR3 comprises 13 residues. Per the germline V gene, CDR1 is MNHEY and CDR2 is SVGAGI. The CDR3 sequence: CASSYTINQPQHF. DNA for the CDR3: TGTGCCAGCAGTTACACCATCAATCAGCCCCAGCATTTT.

CDR3 nucleotides: TGTGCCAGCAGCTTCCTAGCGGGAGGGCCCAGCCCACAGTACTTC. Translating gives CASSFLAGGPSPQYF. The V and J genes are TRBV9 and TRBJ2-7; TRBD2 aligns across 12 bases. There are 15 residues in the CDR3. The junction had 12 bases not matched to a gene; V was cut back by 4 bases and J by 10 bases. CDR1 SGDLS and CDR2 YYNGEE come from the germline V gene.

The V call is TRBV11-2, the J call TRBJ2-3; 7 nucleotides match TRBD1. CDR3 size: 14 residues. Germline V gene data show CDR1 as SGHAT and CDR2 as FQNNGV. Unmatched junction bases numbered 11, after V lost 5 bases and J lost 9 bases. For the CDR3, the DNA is TGTGCCAGCAGCAACCCCCGCGACAGGGTAACGCAGTATTTT. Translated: CASSNPRDRVTQYF. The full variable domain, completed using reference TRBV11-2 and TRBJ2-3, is EAGVAQSPRYKIIEKRQSVAFWCNPISGHATLYWYQQILGQGPKLLIQFQNNGVVDDSQLPKDRFSAERLKGVDSTLKIQPAKLEDSAVYLCASSNPRDRVTQYFGPGTRLTVL.

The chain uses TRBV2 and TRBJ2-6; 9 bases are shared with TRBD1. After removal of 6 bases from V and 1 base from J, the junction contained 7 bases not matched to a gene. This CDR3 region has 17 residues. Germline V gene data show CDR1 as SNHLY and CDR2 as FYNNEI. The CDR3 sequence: CASRPGQGLSGANVLTF. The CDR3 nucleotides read TGTGCCAGCAGACCGGGACAGGGACTTTCTGGGGCCAACGTCCTGACTTTC.

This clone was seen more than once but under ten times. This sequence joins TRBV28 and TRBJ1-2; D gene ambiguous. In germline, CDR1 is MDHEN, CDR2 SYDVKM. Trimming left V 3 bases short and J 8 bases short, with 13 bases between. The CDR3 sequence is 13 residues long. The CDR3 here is CASSFQRAGGYTF. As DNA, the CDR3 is TGTGCCAGCAGTTTCCAGAGGGCGGGAGGCTACACCTTC.

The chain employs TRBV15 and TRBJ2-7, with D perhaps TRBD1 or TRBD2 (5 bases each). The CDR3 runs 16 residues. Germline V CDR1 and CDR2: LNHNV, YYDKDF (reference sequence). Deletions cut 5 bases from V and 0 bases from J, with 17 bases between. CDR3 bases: TGTGCCACCAGCCTAAGAGGGCAGGGTAGCTCCTACGAGCAGTACTTC. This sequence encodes CATSLRGQGSSYEQYF. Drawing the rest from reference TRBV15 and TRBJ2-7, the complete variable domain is DAMVIQNPRYQVTQFGKPVTLSCSQTLNHNVMYWYQQKSSQAPKLLFHYYDKDFNNEADTPDNFQSRRPNTSFCFLDIRSPGLGDTAMYLCATSLRGQGSSYEQYFGPGTRLTVT.

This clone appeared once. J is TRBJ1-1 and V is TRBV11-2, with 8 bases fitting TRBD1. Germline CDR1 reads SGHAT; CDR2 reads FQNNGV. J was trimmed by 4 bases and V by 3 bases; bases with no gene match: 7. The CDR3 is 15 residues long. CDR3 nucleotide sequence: TGTGCCAGCAGCTTGTGGACAGGGTTGGGCACTGAAGCTTTCTTT. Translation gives CASSLWTGLGTEAFF.

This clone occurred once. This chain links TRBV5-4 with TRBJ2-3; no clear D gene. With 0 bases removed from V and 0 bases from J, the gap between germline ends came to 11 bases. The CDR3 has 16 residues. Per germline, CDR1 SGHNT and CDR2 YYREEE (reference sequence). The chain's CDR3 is CASSLGALTSTDTQYF. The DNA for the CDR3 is TGTGCCAGCAGCTTGGGGGCGTTAACTAGCACAGATACGCAGTATTTT.

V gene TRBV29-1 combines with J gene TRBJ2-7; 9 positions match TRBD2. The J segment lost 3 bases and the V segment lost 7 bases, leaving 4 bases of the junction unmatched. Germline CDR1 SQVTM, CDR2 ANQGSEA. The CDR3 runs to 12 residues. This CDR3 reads CSGSSGSYEQYF. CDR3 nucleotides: TGCAGCGGGAGTAGCGGGAGCTACGAGCAGTACTTC.

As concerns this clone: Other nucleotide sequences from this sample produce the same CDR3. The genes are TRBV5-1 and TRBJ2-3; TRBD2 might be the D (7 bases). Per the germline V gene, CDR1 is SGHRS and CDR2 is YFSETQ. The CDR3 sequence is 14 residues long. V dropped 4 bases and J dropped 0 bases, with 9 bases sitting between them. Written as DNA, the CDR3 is TGCGCCAGCAGCCGCGGGGGCAGCACAGATACGCAGTATTTT. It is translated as CASSRGGSTDTQYF.

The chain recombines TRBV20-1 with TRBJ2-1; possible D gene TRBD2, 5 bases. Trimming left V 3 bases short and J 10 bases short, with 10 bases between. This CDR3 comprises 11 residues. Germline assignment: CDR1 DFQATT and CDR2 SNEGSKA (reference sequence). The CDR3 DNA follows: TGCAGTGCTAGCCAACTAGGGGAGCAGTTCTTC. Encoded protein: CSASQLGEQFF.

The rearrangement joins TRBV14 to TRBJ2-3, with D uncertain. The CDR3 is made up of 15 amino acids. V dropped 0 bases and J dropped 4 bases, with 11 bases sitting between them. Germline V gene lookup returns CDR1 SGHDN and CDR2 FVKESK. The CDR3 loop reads CASSQEGWYSDTQYF. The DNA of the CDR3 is TGTGCCAGCAGCCAAGAGGGTTGGTACTCAGATACGCAGTATTTT. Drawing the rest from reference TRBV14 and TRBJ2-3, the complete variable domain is EAGVTQFPSHSVIEKGQTVTLRCDPISGHDNLYWYRRVMGKEIKFLLHFVKESKQDESGMPNNRFLAERTGGTYSTLKVQPAELEDSGVYFCASSQEGWYSDTQYFGPGTRLTVL.

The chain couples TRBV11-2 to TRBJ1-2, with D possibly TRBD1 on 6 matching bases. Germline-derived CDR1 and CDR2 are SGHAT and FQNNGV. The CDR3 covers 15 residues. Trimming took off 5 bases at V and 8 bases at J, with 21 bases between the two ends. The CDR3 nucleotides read TGTGCCAGCAGCCCCGCCGCGGGCAGGGGATTGGGCTACACCTTC. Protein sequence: CASSPAAGRGLGYTF.

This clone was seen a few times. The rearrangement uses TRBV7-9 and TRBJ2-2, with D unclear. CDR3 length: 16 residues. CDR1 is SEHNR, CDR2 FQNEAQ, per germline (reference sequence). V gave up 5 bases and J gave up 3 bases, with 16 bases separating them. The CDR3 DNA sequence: TGTGCCAGCAGCCTCCAGAGGCTTTTCGACACCGGGGAGCTGTTTTTT. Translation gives CASSLQRLFDTGELFF.

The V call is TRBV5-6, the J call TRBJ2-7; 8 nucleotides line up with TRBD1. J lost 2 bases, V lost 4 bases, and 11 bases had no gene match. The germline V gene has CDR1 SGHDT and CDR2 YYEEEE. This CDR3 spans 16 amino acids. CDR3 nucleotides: TGTGCCAGCAGCGTTTATCCGGGACAGGTCCCCTACGAGCAGTACTTC. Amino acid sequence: CASSVYPGQVPYEQYF.